This is a list of T cell receptor beta chains from one sample in a study of shared clonotypes between healthy human individuals. Profiling relied on immunoSEQ multiplex PCR, and the TCRdb table lists in-frame clones only, not all of them. Of hundreds of thousands of clones in the sample, around 78% were seen once. Sequencing was performed on PBMCs. These receptors were obtained from a woman between 40 and 50 years old in good health. Some clones in this sample may be carry-over from other donors' samples. CDR3s include the opening cysteine and the closing phenylalanine or tryptophan. The order of the fields is V gene, clone size, CDR3 protein. The size of a clone is reported for some rows only, either as once, few or many, or as a class for expanded clones.

TRBV10-3	.	CAISESTLTYEQYF
TRBV4-3	once	CASSQGLGFSGELFF
TRBV5-4	.	CASSLTGGGSNQPQHF
TRBV2	.	CASSEGGSGGGELFF
TRBV11-2	.	CASSSSGAVGEQYF
TRBV9	.	CASSVANSGRDEQFF
TRBV29-1	.	CSAQTSGAYNEQFF
TRBV28	.	CASRARDRVYQETQYF
TRBV30	.	CAWSGSPRGRAHNEQFF
TRBV10-3	.	CAISDRTDSGNTIYF
TRBV5-6	once	CASSLSDSTQYF
TRBV4-1	.	CASSQGTQYEQYF
TRBV5-1	.	CASSPGQGIHEQYF
TRBV5-1	few	CASTPLGSRTDTQYF
TRBV5-1	.	CASSLAGGAGANVLTF
TRBV4-2	few	CASSLRLAGDYEQYF
TRBV9	.	CASTPPTGTSASDTQYF
TRBV5-6	.	CAGSTGSNTGELFF
TRBV7-2	.	CASSPGGALETQYF
TRBV28	few	CATVHTGYSNQPQHF
TRBV30	many	CAWSRRDNGWWEPQHF
TRBV7-2	.	CASSLGLAGVPEQFF
TRBV9	.	CASSPKVEPYEQYF
TRBV27	few	CASSFAGEREQYF
TRBV5-4	once	CASSFSGDGYTF
TRBV19	.	CASSTDRAQETQYF
TRBV5-4	.	CASSTSGTSSYEQYF
TRBV2	.	CASSDGGVHEQFF
TRBV6-1	.	CASSEVTSGYNEQFF
TRBV11-2	.	CASRDRGSYNEQFF
TRBV18	.	CASSPQSHEQYF
TRBV5-1	.	CASSFVGQGPTDTQYF
TRBV6-1	.	CASSASDREGRNTIYF
TRBV5-1	.	CASSLEVGGGEKLFF
TRBV19	.	CASSKGLTDTQYF
TRBV7-3	.	CASSLNPGTDTQYF
TRBV18	.	CASSPRQDPTSGISYEQYF
TRBV14	.	CASSQDGGLSYEQYF
TRBV20-1	few	CSARRSYEQYF
TRBV25-1	once	CASSESSGRAYNEQFF
TRBV6-6	.	CASRTVFETGGYEQYF
TRBV6-4	.	CALAGRSFSYEQYF
TRBV5-1	many	CASSLDAGGADTQYF
TRBV5-1	many	CASRSTGTLTGELFF
TRBV4-1	.	CASSQGQGLDGELFF
TRBV30	.	CAWSVLRGRNTIYF
TRBV19	few	CASSIGGRAYEQYF
TRBV11-2	.	CASSTEVVGTSNEQFF